These 19 T cell receptor beta chains were sequenced from one sample in a study of T cells in Graves' hyperthyroidism and ophthalmopathy. RNA transcripts gave rise to amplified TCR beta CDR3 regions. First-round RT-PCR with HTBI primers amplified the TCR CDR3 region. TCRdb independently ran MiXCR on the multiplex PCR reads; one entry per CDR3 protein. The sample contains some 510,000 distinct CDR3 sequences, roughly 20% of which appear only once. Source material: blood. Source of these receptors: a young man with Graves' hyperthyroidism.

This clonotype was counted only a few times. The V call is TRBV12-3 or TRBV12-4, the J call TRBJ1-6, with 7 bases fitting TRBD1. After removal of 6 bases from V and 6 bases from J, the junction contained 11 bases not matched to a gene. CDR3 length: 16 amino acids. The DNA for the CDR3 is TGTGCCAGCAGCCAAGCCAGGGGGACGGGTAATTCACCCCTCCACTTT. Protein product: CASSQARGTGNSPLHF.

The chain carries TRBV11-2 and TRBJ2-5; unclear D gene. The CDR3 runs to 15 residues. The V gene's germline CDR1 is SGHAT and CDR2 FQNNGV. The V and J ends lost 0 bases and 2 bases respectively, with 10 bases between them. In DNA form, the CDR3 reads TGTGCCAGCAGCTTAGATCGGCGGAATCAAGAGACCCAGTACTTC. Encoded protein: CASSLDRRNQETQYF.

This clonotype was counted only a few times. The chain joins TRBV29-1 to TRBJ1-3; 9 bases are a match to TRBD1. Germline trimming cut 4 bases from V and 1 base from J; bases unmatched to any gene: 8. This CDR3 is 16 amino acids long. Germline lookup yields CDR1 SQVTM and CDR2 ANQGSEA. The chain's CDR3 is CSVGRTGGASGNTIYF. As DNA, the CDR3 is TGCAGCGTTGGAAGAACAGGGGGCGCTTCTGGAAACACCATATATTTT.

This clonotype appeared many times. The rearrangement links TRBV27 to TRBJ2-5; D tentatively fits TRBD1 or TRBD2 (5 bases each). With 2 bases removed from V and 5 bases from J, the gap between germline ends came to 15 bases. Germline lookup yields CDR1 MNHEY and CDR2 SMNVEV (reference sequence). CDR3 length equals 15 residues. For the CDR3, the DNA is TGTGCCAGCAGTTTAGAGGGGTCCAGCAGCGAGACCCAGTACTTC. Protein sequence: CASSLEGSSSETQYF.

In this sample, this clonotype turned up many times. The rearrangement uses TRBV6-1 and TRBJ1-5; no firm D call. Germline V lookup: CDR1 MNHNS, CDR2 SASEGT. Trimming cost V 1 base and J 4 bases, with 11 bases left between them. The CDR3 has 15 amino acids. The CDR3 region has the DNA TGTGCCAGCAGTGAAGGACCGGAACGGAATCAGCCCCAGCATTTT. This translates into CASSEGPERNQPQHF.

Ten or more counts support this clonotype. V and J are TRBV27 and TRBJ1-5; 7 nucleotides line up with TRBD1. CDR3 length: 18 residues. After removal of 4 bases from V and 7 bases from J, the junction contained 19 bases not matched to a gene. Per the germline V gene, CDR1 is MNHEY and CDR2 is SMNVEV (reference sequence). The CDR3: CASSSPGETGKKAQPQHF. The CDR3 DNA sequence: TGTGCCAGCAGTTCCCCGGGGGAGACAGGGAAGAAGGCACAGCCCCAGCATTTT.

The CDR3 sequence is CASSLSTGDYGYTF. The DNA of the CDR3 is TGTGCCAGCAGCTTATCCACAGGGGATTATGGCTACACCTTC. V and J are TRBV7-2 and TRBJ1-2; 7 bases match TRBD1. V gave up 2 bases and J gave up 5 bases; unmatched junction bases: 5. In germline, CDR1 is SGHTA, CDR2 FQGNSA. This CDR3 is built from 14 residues.

The genes are TRBV20-1 and TRBJ2-5; D is ambiguous. Germline CDR1 is DFQATT and CDR2 is SNEGSKA (reference sequence). The CDR3 is 12 amino acids. The V end was cut by 3 bases, the J end by 2 bases, with 7 bases between. The CDR3 nucleotides read TGCAGTGCTAGTTTGCAACAAGAGACCCAGTACTTC. Protein: CSASLQQETQYF.

This sequence joins TRBV10-1 and TRBJ2-2; no clear D gene. There are 15 residues in the CDR3. The V and J ends lost 7 bases and 2 bases respectively, with 14 bases between them. Germline V gives CDR1 WNHNN, CDR2 SYGVQD (reference sequence). CDR3 in DNA: TGCGCCAGCAAGGAAAGGGTCATAAACACCGGGGAGCTGTTTTTT. Translation: CASKERVINTGELFF.

At least ten counts were recorded for this clonotype. The J gene is TRBJ2-5, the V gene TRBV6-1, with a tentative D call TRBD2 (5 bases). Germline V gene lookup returns CDR1 MNHNS and CDR2 SASEGT. This CDR3 is built from 15 residues. Trimming took 3 bases from V and 3 from J, leaving 14 bases between them. In DNA form, the CDR3 reads TGTGCCAGCAGTGATGGTGAGGGCTCGGAAGAGACCCAGTACTTC. It is translated as CASSDGEGSEETQYF.

This clonotype was seen at least ten times. The chain combines TRBV2 with TRBJ2-7; D is ambiguous. Germline V gene sequence: CDR1 SNHLY, CDR2 FYNNEI. V shed 1 base and J shed 3 bases, with 7 bases lying between them. The CDR3 has 13 residues. CDR3 sequence reads: CASSEVGGYEQYF. DNA of the CDR3: TGTGCCAGCAGTGAAGTGGGCGGCTACGAGCAGTACTTC.

In this sample, this clonotype turned up many times. The chain has TRBV6-1 and TRBJ2-2; a possible D gene is TRBD2 (6 bases). This CDR3 region has 14 residues. V gave up 6 bases and J gave up 5 bases, with 13 bases separating them. The V gene's germline CDR1 is MNHNS and CDR2 SASEGT. CDR3 coding DNA: TGTGCCAGCAGGCCGGGACTCGTTACCGGGGAGCTGTTTTTT. Its protein product is CASRPGLVTGELFF.

This clonotype has more than one count but fewer than ten. V is TRBV6-5 and J is TRBJ1-1; a possible D gene is TRBD1 (6 bases). The V gene's germline CDR1 is MNHEY and CDR2 SVGAGI. Trimming took off 1 base at V and 8 bases at J, with 14 bases between the two ends. The CDR3 loop spans 14 amino acids. CDR3: CASSYLETGREAFF. The CDR3, as DNA: TGTGCCAGCAGTTACTTAGAAACAGGGCGAGAAGCTTTCTTT.

This clonotype was observed a few times. The chain has TRBV30 and TRBJ2-7, with D perhaps matching TRBD1 (6 bases). The length of the CDR3 is 15 residues. V lost 8 bases and J 1 base, leaving 21 bases between the germline ends. Germline V gene lookup returns CDR1 GTSNPN and CDR2 SVGIG (reference sequence). This chain's CDR3 is CAATGQGKRSYEQYF. The CDR3, as DNA: TGTGCCGCGACGGGGCAGGGGAAAAGGTCCTACGAGCAGTACTTC. The full variable domain, rest sourced from reference TRBV30 and TRBJ2-7, is SQTIHQWPATLVQPVGSPLSLECTVEGTSNPNLYWYRQAAGRGLQLLFYSVGIGQISSEVPQNLSASRPQDRQFILSSKKLLLSDSGFYLCAATGQGKRSYEQYFGPGTRLTVT.

In its sample, this clonotype was seen many times. V usage is TRBV20-1 and J usage is TRBJ2-2; 10 positions agree with TRBD2. The V gene's germline CDR1 is DFQATT and CDR2 SNEGSKA (reference sequence). The junction had 3 bases not matched to a gene; V was cut back by 3 bases and J by 5 bases. The CDR3 has 14 amino acids. CDR3 nucleotide sequence: TGCAGTGCTAGGAATAGCGGGGGGACCGGGGAGCTGTTTTTT. Protein: CSARNSGGTGELFF.

The sample holds many counts of this clonotype. The chain is built from TRBV30 and TRBJ2-7; the D is unclear. This CDR3 is 14 amino acids long. The germline V and J ends were trimmed by 0 bases and 2 bases, with 11 bases remaining between them. CDR1 is GTSNPN, CDR2 SVGIG, per germline (reference sequence). CDR3 amino acids: CAWSVLERTYEQYF. The CDR3 DNA reads TGTGCCTGGAGTGTACTGGAGAGGACCTACGAGCAGTACTTC.

This clonotype showed up many times. J is TRBJ1-1 and V is TRBV27; 7 positions agree with TRBD1. The CDR3 runs to 19 residues. With 3 bases clipped from V and 0 bases from J, the junction kept 16 bases outside the gene matches. Germline V gene lookup returns CDR1 MNHEY and CDR2 SMNVEV (reference sequence). Here the CDR3 DNA reads TGTGCCAGCAGTTTCCTGAGTAAGGGACAGCCAAACTTGAACACTGAAGCTTTCTTT. The encoded protein is CASSFLSKGQPNLNTEAFF.

In the case of this clonotype: This sequence may be a read error, since a much larger clone differs from it by one base. Since no conserved phenylalanine or tryptophan closes the CDR3, a read error is the likely cause. The gene calls are TRBV6-5 and TRBJ1-2, with D unresolved. This CDR3 has 15 amino acids. Trimming stripped 5 bases from V and 8 bases from J, with 21 bases between. Per germline, CDR1 MNHEY and CDR2 SVGAGI. The CDR3 DNA sequence: TGTGCCAGCAGTCACAACACGGTGTCAGCGGCGGGCTACACCCTC. It encodes CASSHNTVSAAGYTL.

The CDR3 bases are TGCAGCTCAAACAGGGGGCGGCAGCCCCAGCATTTT. It translates to CSSNRGRQPQHF. The chain employs TRBV29-1 and TRBJ1-5; 9 bases agree with TRBD1. This CDR3 has 12 residues. Trimming removed 8 bases from V and 7 bases from J; junction bases left unmatched: 6. Germline CDR1 SQVTM, CDR2 ANQGSEA.